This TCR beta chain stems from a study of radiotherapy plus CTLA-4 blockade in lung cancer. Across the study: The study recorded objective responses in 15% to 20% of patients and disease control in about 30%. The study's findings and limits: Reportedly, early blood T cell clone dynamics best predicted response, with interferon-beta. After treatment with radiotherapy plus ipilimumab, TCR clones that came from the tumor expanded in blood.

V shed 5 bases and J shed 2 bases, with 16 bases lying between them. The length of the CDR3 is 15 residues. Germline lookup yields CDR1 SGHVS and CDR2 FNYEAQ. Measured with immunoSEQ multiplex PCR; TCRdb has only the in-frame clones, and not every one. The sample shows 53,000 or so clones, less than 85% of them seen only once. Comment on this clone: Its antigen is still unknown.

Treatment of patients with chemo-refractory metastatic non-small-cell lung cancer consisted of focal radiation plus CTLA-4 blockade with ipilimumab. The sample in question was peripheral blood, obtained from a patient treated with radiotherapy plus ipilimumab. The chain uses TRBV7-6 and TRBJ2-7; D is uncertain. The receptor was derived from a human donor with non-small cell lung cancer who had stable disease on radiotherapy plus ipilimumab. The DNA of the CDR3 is TGTGCCAGCAGCCCCCGGGCTGTGCCCGCCTACGAGCAGTACTTC. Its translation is CASSPRAVPAYEQYF.